Listed here is a single T cell receptor beta chain. As yet, its antigen is unknown. These data are taken from a study of cytomegalovirus exposure and HLA in healthy donors. The overall study: From donors who were HLA-typed, an early data release held about 85 million unique TCRs. Findings and caveats of the study: Later genetic work tied a missense DCLRE1C variant to beta-chain V and J trimming. Rare sequences made up most TCRs, while some public TCRs were found in many donors.

PCR primers comprised 60 Vbeta and 13 Jbeta primers. Profiled with immunoSEQ multiplex PCR; TCRdb holds only in-frame clones, not every one. This sample carries more than 95,000 clones, approximately 76% of them seen once, and the ten largest clones take about 16%. All the people who gave samples were healthy bone marrow donors. The CDR3 spans 12 residues. Deletions cut 4 bases from V and 4 bases from J, with 6 bases between. Germline CDR1 and CDR2: SGHNT and YYREEE (reference sequence). The specimen sequenced was PBMCs. The chain combines TRBV5-4 with TRBJ2-1; D uncertain. This receptor was identified in a man aged 45-65 years in good health and CMV-seropositive. The CDR3, as DNA: TGTGCCAGCAGCACACCTTACAATGAGCAGTTCTTC. Its translation is CASSTPYNEQFF.